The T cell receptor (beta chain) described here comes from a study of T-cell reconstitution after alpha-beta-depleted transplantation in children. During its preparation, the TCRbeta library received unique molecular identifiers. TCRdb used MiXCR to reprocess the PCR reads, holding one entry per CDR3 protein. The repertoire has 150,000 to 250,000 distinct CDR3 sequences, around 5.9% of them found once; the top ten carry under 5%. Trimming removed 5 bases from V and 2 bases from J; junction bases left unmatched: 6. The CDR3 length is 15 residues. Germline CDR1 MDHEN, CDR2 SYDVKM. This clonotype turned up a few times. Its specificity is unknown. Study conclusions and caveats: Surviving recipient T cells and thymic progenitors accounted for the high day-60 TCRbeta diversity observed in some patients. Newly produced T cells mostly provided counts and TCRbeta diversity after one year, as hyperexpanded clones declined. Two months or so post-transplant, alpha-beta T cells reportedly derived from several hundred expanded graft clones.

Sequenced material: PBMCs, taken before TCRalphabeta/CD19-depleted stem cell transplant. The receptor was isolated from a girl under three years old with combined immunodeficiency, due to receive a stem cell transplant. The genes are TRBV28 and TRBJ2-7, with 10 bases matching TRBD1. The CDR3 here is CASSPGTGDPYEQYF. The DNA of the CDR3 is TGTGCCAGCAGTCCCGGGACAGGGGACCCCTACGAGCAGTACTTC.